The T cell receptor beta chain described here comes from a study of blood T cell repertoires in COVID-19. Whole-study context: COVID-19 samples collected from the United States, Italy and Spain covered acute and convalescent phases. T cells, B-cell-depleted T cells, or PBMCs supplied cDNA or gDNA.

Original analysis: Nucleated cell number was recorded as an estimate derived from reference gene primer amplification. The assay was immunoSEQ multiplex PCR, and TCRdb's table has in-frame clones only and misses some. The DNA gave D and trimming, while V, J and clone size come from that table. Among about 250,000 clones listed, almost 85% were seen once. CDR3 length: 15 amino acids. The germline CDR1 and CDR2 sequences are MNHEY and SVGAGI. Trimming took 4 bases from V and 6 from J; bases not matched to a gene: 7. The J gene is TRBJ2-1, the V gene TRBV6-5; 9 bases match TRBD2. The sequence was obtained from a man aged 50-60 years with acute or convalescent COVID-19. The sample taken for sequencing was peripheral blood. CDR3 region: CASSSGTSRVNEQFF. The CDR3 nucleotides read TGTGCCAGCAGTTCCGGGACTAGCCGAGTCAATGAGCAGTTCTTC.